Presented here are 24 T cell receptor beta chains from one specimen sequenced in a study of blood T cell repertoires in COVID-19. Using immunoSEQ multiplex PCR, the repertoire was profiled, and TCRdb retains in-frame clones only, with some absent. The sample has about 49,000 clones, 77% seen once. The sequenced material came from peripheral blood. These receptors originate from an older man with active or convalescent COVID-19.

This rearrangement joins TRBV12-3 or TRBV12-4 to TRBJ2-1; D is perhaps TRBD1 (5 bases). The CDR3 sequence is 13 residues long. The germline V and J ends were trimmed by 7 bases and 5 bases, with 12 bases remaining between them. CDR3: CASIWGRDNEQFF. The CDR3, as DNA: TGTGCCAGCATCTGGGGCAGGGACAATGAGCAGTTCTTC.

V and J are TRBV6-5 and TRBJ1-5; D possibly corresponds to TRBD1 (5 bases). This CDR3 comprises 14 residues. V was shortened by 9 bases and J by 6 bases, with 18 bases between the two germline ends. Germline V gene lookup returns CDR1 MNHEY and CDR2 SVGAGI. CDR3 in amino acids: CASSAGYMGQPQHF. DNA of the CDR3: TGTGCCAGTTCAGCAGGGTATATGGGTCAGCCCCAGCATTTT.

The chain links TRBV4-1 to TRBJ1-2; tentatively, D is TRBD1 (5 bases). The CDR3 runs to 17 residues. Germline CDR1 and CDR2: MGHRA and YSYEKL. With 2 bases removed from V and 4 bases from J, the gap between germline ends came to 20 bases. The CDR3 is CASSQNTGHRSRYGYTF. The DNA of the CDR3 is TGCGCCAGCAGCCAAAACACCGGACATCGTAGCCGCTATGGCTACACCTTC.

Concerning this clone itself: One junction end disagrees with the germline gene, perhaps due to a read error. The J gene is TRBJ1-6, the V gene TRBV5-6; a weak D match, TRBD1 (5 bases). Germline V gene lookup returns CDR1 SGHDT and CDR2 YYEEEE. The CDR3 is 11 residues long. CDR3 sequence (DNA): TGCGGTTGGGGGGAAGGATCACCCCTCCACTTT. Encoded protein: CGWGEGSPLHF.

This chain connects TRBV10-3 to TRBJ2-7, with D uncertain. This CDR3 has 13 residues. The germline V gene has CDR1 ENHRY and CDR2 SYGVKD. With 2 bases removed from V and 2 bases from J, the gap between germline ends came to 7 bases. The CDR3 region has the DNA TGTGCCATCAGTGAGACGGCGGCCTACGAGCAGTACTTC. It yields the protein CAISETAAYEQYF.

V is TRBV12-5 and J is TRBJ2-1; 9 bases agree with TRBD1. The CDR3 runs 15 residues. CDR1 and CDR2 (germline): LGHNT, FRNRAP. Trimming removed 5 bases from V and 3 bases from J; junction bases left unmatched: 5. The CDR3 nucleotides are TGTGCTAGTGGTCGCCCGGGACAGGGCTACAATGAGCAGTTCTTC. It is translated as CASGRPGQGYNEQFF. The whole variable domain, filled in from reference TRBV12-5 and TRBJ2-1, reads DARVTQTPRHKVTEMGQEVTMRCQPILGHNTVFWYRQTMMQGLELLAYFRNRAPLDDSGMPKDRFSAEMPDATLATLKIQPSEPRDSAVYFCASGRPGQGYNEQFFGPGTRLTVL.

CDR3 region: CASSALLRTGNSNQPQHF. Here the CDR3 DNA reads TGTGCCAGCAGCGCCCTCCTTAGGACAGGGAATAGCAATCAGCCCCAGCATTTT. The V and J genes are TRBV4-2 and TRBJ1-5, with 8 positions matching TRBD1. CDR3 size: 18 residues. The V segment lost 5 bases and the J segment 0 bases; nucleotides outside the gene matches: 12. Looked up from germline, CDR1 is LGHNA and CDR2 is YNFKEQ.

This clone was observed once. V gene TRBV7-2 combines with J gene TRBJ2-5; the match to TRBD2 covers 16 bases. V shed 4 bases and J 4 bases; nucleotides not matched to a gene: 3. This CDR3 contains 16 residues. Germline V CDR1 and CDR2: SGHTA, FQGNSA. The CDR3 region has the DNA TGTGCCAGCAGCTCGGGACTAGCGGGGGGGCGAGAGACCCAGTACTTC. This gives the protein CASSSGLAGGRETQYF. Variable domain in full (rest from reference TRBV7-2 and TRBJ2-5): GAGVSQSPSNKVTEKGKDVELRCDPISGHTALYWYRQSLGQGLEFLIYFQGNSAPDKSGLPSDRFSAERTGGSVSTLTIQRTQQEDSAVYLCASSSGLAGGRETQYFGPGTRLLVL.

This rearrangement joins TRBV19 to TRBJ1-6; D is perhaps TRBD1 (5 bases). V was cut by 1 base and J by 7 bases, with 11 bases left in between. This CDR3 has 15 residues. In germline, CDR1 is LNHDA, CDR2 SQIVND (reference sequence). As DNA, the CDR3 is TGTGCCAGTAGTATAGGGGCAGGGCTCAATTCACCCCTCCACTTT. Translated: CASSIGAGLNSPLHF.

This CDR3 is CASSGTGGENEKLFF. CDR3 bases: TGTGCCAGCAGCGGGACAGGGGGTGAAAATGAAAAACTGTTTTTT. The chain links TRBV5-5 to TRBJ1-4; 11 bases agree with TRBD1. V lost 4 bases to trimming and J lost 5 bases; unmatched junction nucleotides: 4. This CDR3 is 15 amino acids long. Germline lookup yields CDR1 SGHKS and CDR2 YYEKEE (reference sequence). The full variable domain, rest sourced from reference TRBV5-5 and TRBJ1-4, is DAGVTQSPTHLIKTRGQQVTLRCSPISGHKSVSWYQQVLGQGPQFIFQYYEKEERGRGNFPDRFSARQFPNYSSELNVNALLLGDSALYLCASSGTGGENEKLFFGSGTQLSVL.

This chain connects TRBV5-6 to TRBJ1-1, with a weak D call TRBD1 (6 bases). Germline V gene data show CDR1 as SGHDT and CDR2 as YYEEEE. V lost 3 bases to trimming and J lost 4 bases, with 7 bases between them. The CDR3 is 12 residues long. CDR3 loop: CASSSRGTEAFF. The CDR3 DNA reads TGTGCCAGCAGCTCCAGGGGCACTGAAGCTTTCTTT.

Here the CDR3 DNA reads TGTGCCAGCAGTGAAGTAGAGGAAGGCTACACCTTC. Residues: CASSEVEEGYTF. This chain joins TRBV6-1 and TRBJ1-2; D is ambiguous. Germline V CDR1 and CDR2: MNHNS, SASEGT. This CDR3 region has 12 residues. The V and J ends lost 1 base and 8 bases respectively, with 8 bases between them.

Note on this clone: Additional DNA sequences in this sample encode the identical CDR3. The chain uses TRBV11-3 and TRBJ1-1; D is perhaps TRBD1 (6 bases). Trimming cost V 1 base and J 2 bases, with 11 bases left between them. This CDR3 contains 15 residues. Germline CDR1 is SGHNT and CDR2 is YENEEA. The CDR3 region is CASSLGGQVNTEAFF. CDR3 nucleotide sequence: TGTGCCAGCAGCTTAGGGGGGCAGGTCAACACTGAAGCTTTCTTT.

The V and J genes are TRBV11-3 and TRBJ2-1, with 8 bases that match TRBD1. The CDR3 is 15 amino acids. V lost 1 base and J lost 7; bases outside the gene matches: 6. Germline lookup yields CDR1 SGHNT and CDR2 YENEEA. In nucleotides, the CDR3 is TGTGCCAGCAGCTTAGGACAGGGGAAAATGAATGAGCAGTTCTTC. Its translation: CASSLGQGKMNEQFF.

This clone was counted at least ten times. The rearrangement links TRBV2 to TRBJ2-1; 11 bases are a match to TRBD2. V lost 7 bases to trimming and J lost 7 bases; unmatched junction nucleotides: 6. This CDR3 has 14 amino acids. Germline values: CDR1 SNHLY, CDR2 FYNNEI. The CDR3, as DNA: TGTGCCAGCATACAACTAGCGGGGGTAAATGAGCAGTTCTTC. This encodes CASIQLAGVNEQFF. The complete variable domain, with remaining parts taken from reference TRBV2 and TRBJ2-1, reads EPEVTQTPSHQVTQMGQEVILRCVPISNHLYFYWYRQILGQKVEFLVSFYNNEISEKSEIFDDQFSVERPDGSNFTLKIRSTKLEDSAMYFCASIQLAGVNEQFFGPGTRLTVL.

This clone was counted only a few times. The chain links TRBV28 to TRBJ1-5; 8 bases are a match to TRBD1. The CDR3 has 15 amino acids. The ends lost 5 bases at V and 2 bases at J; junction bases unmatched: 5. Per the germline V gene, CDR1 is MDHEN and CDR2 is SYDVKM. The CDR3 DNA reads TGTGCCAGCAGTAACAGGGGGATGGGCAATCAGCCCCAGCATTTT. Its translation: CASSNRGMGNQPQHF.

In DNA form, the CDR3 reads TGTGCCAGCACCAAACGGGGGGAGGGAAGGACTGAAGCTTTCTTT. This sequence encodes CASTKRGEGRTEAFF. The chain has TRBV27 and TRBJ1-1, with D possibly being TRBD1 (5 bases). The CDR3 loop spans 15 amino acids. The V and J ends lost 7 bases and 5 bases respectively, with 20 bases between them. The germline gives CDR1 MNHEY, CDR2 SMNVEV (reference sequence).

V usage is TRBV3-1 (or the pseudogene TRBV3-2) and J usage is TRBJ1-4; 9 bases are a match to TRBD1. CDR3 length equals 14 residues. With 4 bases clipped from V and 8 bases from J, the junction kept 5 bases outside the gene matches. Germline CDR1 LGHDT, CDR2 YNNKEL (reference sequence). CDR3 loop: CASSPPGQGEKLFF. In DNA form, the CDR3 reads TGTGCCAGCAGCCCTCCGGGACAGGGAGAAAAACTGTTTTTT.

The chain employs TRBV12-3 or TRBV12-4 and TRBJ1-1; D is perhaps TRBD1 (5 bases). Trimming took off 1 base at V and 6 bases at J, with 9 bases between the two ends. The CDR3 consists of 13 residues. CDR3 in DNA: TGTGCCAGCAGTTTAGGTGCGGGGGCTGAAGCTTTCTTT. It translates to CASSLGAGAEAFF.

This sequence joins TRBV30 and TRBJ1-5, with 7 bases fitting TRBD1. The CDR3 consists of 14 residues. The ends lost 0 bases at V and 4 bases at J; junction bases unmatched: 3. Germline-derived CDR1 and CDR2 are GTSNPN and SVGIG (reference sequence). In nucleotides, the CDR3 is TGTGCCTGGAGTGTAGGGACAGTGAATCAGCCCCAGCATTTT. This encodes CAWSVGTVNQPQHF.

The J gene is TRBJ1-1, the V gene TRBV24-1, with a tentative D call TRBD1 (5 bases). CDR3 size: 13 residues. V lost 7 bases and J lost 1, with 9 bases in between. Germline-derived CDR1 and CDR2 are KGHDR and SFDVKD. In DNA form, the CDR3 reads TGTGCCACCAGCCGGGGGTGGAACACTGAAGCTTTCTTT. Its translation is CATSRGWNTEAFF.

This chain uses TRBV6-1 with TRBJ1-2, with D maybe TRBD1 (5 bases). This CDR3 spans 12 amino acids. V was cut by 6 bases and J by 6 bases, with 11 bases left in between. Germline lookup yields CDR1 MNHNS and CDR2 SASEGT. The CDR3 region has the DNA TGTGCCAGCAGACCCGGGACTGATGGCTACACCTTC. Translated: CASRPGTDGYTF.

The rearrangement links TRBV3-1 (or the pseudogene TRBV3-2) to TRBJ2-7, with TRBD1 matching 8 bases. Germline lookup yields CDR1 LGHDT and CDR2 YNNKEL (reference sequence). This CDR3 is 14 amino acids long. The V segment lost 5 bases and the J segment 1 base; nucleotides outside the gene matches: 4. CDR3 protein: CASSWTGNSYEQYF. Written as DNA, the CDR3 is TGTGCCAGCAGCTGGACAGGGAATTCCTACGAGCAGTACTTC.

This rearrangement joins TRBV2 to TRBJ2-3; 10 bases agree with TRBD1. Germline V gives CDR1 SNHLY, CDR2 FYNNEI. The CDR3 loop spans 14 amino acids. Germline trimming cut 7 bases from V and 5 bases from J; bases unmatched to any gene: 6. This CDR3 is CASTPDRGLDTQYF. The CDR3 DNA sequence: TGTGCCAGCACCCCGGACAGGGGGTTAGATACGCAGTATTTT.